The rows below give T cell receptor beta chains drawn from one sample of a study of T cell responses to AZD1222 COVID-19 vaccine. This table comes from immunoSEQ multiplex PCR, and its TCRdb copy is limited to in-frame clones, with some not included. The table has 100,000 to 150,000 clones, roughly 90% seen once. The sequences come from peripheral blood, collected on day 0 of AZD1222 vaccination. These TCRs come from an adult in good health. Each CDR3 is given with its conserved first and last residue. D genes are given only for firm matches. A row's size may be missing; if present it is once, few, many or a size class.

j_call clone_size v_call d_call cdr3_aa cdr3_nt
TRBJ2-3 few TRBV5-5 NA CASSLAVSTDTQYF TGTGCCAGCAGCTTGGCGGTGTCGACAGATACGCAGTATTTT
TRBJ2-5 NA TRBV7-3 NA CASSLSVQGTQYF TGTGCCAGCAGCTTGAGCGTACAGGGGACCCAGTACTTC
TRBJ1-2 few TRBV30 NA CAWVQGRDGYTF TGTGCCTGGGTCCAGGGGAGGGATGGCTACACCTTC
TRBJ1-1 NA TRBV7-2 TRBD1 CASSLAPGTGSMNTEAFF TGTGCCAGCAGCTTGGCCCCCGGGACAGGTAGCATGAACACTGAAGCTTTCTTT
TRBJ1-2 NA TRBV11-3 NA CASSLPQTGTQGMGYTF TGTGCCAGCAGCTTACCCCAAACCGGGACACAAGGGATGGGCTACACCTTC
TRBJ2-1 NA TRBV2 TRBD2 CASSDVGGPLRNEQFF TGTGCCAGCAGTGATGTGGGAGGGCCTCTTAGGAATGAGCAGTTCTTC
TRBJ2-7 once TRBV5-1 NA CASSLTPRSSYEQYF TGCGCCAGCAGCTTGACCCCCAGGAGCTCCTACGAGCAGTACTTC
TRBJ2-3 NA TRBV12-5 TRBD2 CASGLGVGLAGGHDTQYF TGTGCTAGTGGTTTGGGAGTCGGGCTTGCGGGGGGGCATGATACGCAGTATTTT
TRBJ2-2 NA TRBV19 NA CATGTGYTGELFF TGTGCCACGGGTACAGGGTACACCGGGGAGCTGTTTTTT
TRBJ2-1 NA TRBV7-2 NA CASSPWGSRGEQFF TGTGCCAGCAGCCCATGGGGTAGCCGGGGAGAGCAGTTCTTC
TRBJ1-5 NA TRBV2 NA CASSVTMGAGNQPQHF TGTGCCAGCAGTGTTACCATGGGGGCAGGAAATCAGCCCCAGCATTTT
TRBJ2-7 NA TRBV6-5 TRBD1 CASSYFPGQGKEQYF TGTGCCAGCAGTTACTTCCCGGGACAGGGAAAAGAGCAGTACTTC
TRBJ2-3 NA TRBV7-9 TRBD2 CASSGTGTSITDTQYF TGTGCCAGCAGCGGCACCGGGACTAGCATCACAGATACGCAGTATTTT
TRBJ2-7 NA TRBV5-1 TRBD1 CASEAGTGFEQYF TGCGCCAGCGAAGCCGGGACAGGGTTCGAGCAGTACTTC
TRBJ1-1 NA TRBV2 TRBD1 CASIESSGQGSGAFF TGTGCCAGCATAGAATCGTCGGGACAGGGGTCCGGAGCTTTCTTT
TRBJ1-5 NA TRBV19 NA CASSIDRFNQPQHF TGTGCCAGTAGTATAGATCGCTTTAATCAGCCCCAGCATTTT
TRBJ1-4 NA TRBV5-1 NA CASRIGRGDEKLFF TGCGCCAGCAGGATTGGGAGGGGGGATGAAAAACTGTTTTTT
TRBJ1-3 NA TRBV4-2 NA CASSQDPFGSGNTIYF TGTGCCAGCAGCCAGGACCCATTTGGCTCTGGAAACACCATATATTTT
TRBJ1-6 NA TRBV2 NA CAARSSYNSPLHF TGTGCCGCTAGGAGCTCCTATAATTCACCCCTCCACTTT
TRBJ1-1 NA TRBV30 NA CAWSVPGIFTEAFF TGTGCCTGGAGTGTCCCAGGGATCTTCACTGAAGCTTTCTTT
TRBJ2-1 NA TRBV11-2 NA CASRSVRGLMNEQFF TGTGCCAGCAGGTCCGTACGGGGCTTGATGAATGAGCAGTTCTTC
TRBJ2-7 NA TRBV11-2 TRBD1 CASKPDRAVLYEQYF TGTGCCAGCAAACCGGACAGGGCGGTTCTTTACGAGCAGTACTTC
TRBJ2-3 NA TRBV7-2 NA CASRAGLADTQYF TGTGCCAGCAGAGCCGGGCTGGCAGATACGCAGTATTTT
TRBJ2-5 NA TRBV7-8 NA CASTKGGFIQETQYF TGTGCCAGCACCAAAGGAGGGTTTATCCAAGAGACCCAGTACTTC
TRBJ2-3 NA TRBV28 TRBD2 CASSFQTSGGGSTQYF TGTGCCAGCAGTTTCCAGACTAGCGGAGGAGGGAGTACGCAGTATTTT
TRBJ2-2 NA TRBV1 NA CASSQGPKTRATGELFF TGCGCCAGCAGCCAAGGGCCGAAGACTAGGGCCACCGGGGAGCTGTTTTTT
TRBJ2-7 NA TRBV30 TRBD2 CAWCGLAGFYEQYF TGTGCCTGGTGCGGACTAGCGGGGTTCTACGAGCAGTACTTC
TRBJ2-3 NA TRBV4-1 TRBD1 CASSLTPGQGTDTQYF TGCGCCAGCAGCCTAACTCCGGGACAGGGGACAGATACGCAGTATTTT
TRBJ2-1 NA TRBV4-3 NA CASSPGLVGAYNEQFF TGCGCCAGCAGCCCGGGATTGGTAGGGGCTTACAATGAGCAGTTCTTC
TRBJ2-2 NA TRBV30 NA CAWSLGTGELFF TGTGCCTGGAGTTTGGGGACCGGGGAGCTGTTTTTT
TRBJ1-1 many TRBV7-3 NA CASSLTAQGREEAFF TGTGCCAGCAGCTTAACGGCCCAGGGGAGGGAAGAAGCTTTCTTT
TRBJ1-1 NA TRBV7-4 NA CASSTTSRVVDEAFF TGTGCCAGCAGTACAACATCCAGGGTAGTGGATGAAGCTTTCTTT
TRBJ1-2 NA TRBV28 NA CASSPRTRGYTF TGTGCCAGCAGTCCCAGGACAAGAGGCTACACCTTC
TRBJ1-5 NA TRBV12-3/TRBV12-4 NA CASSLHVLQPQHF TGTGCCAGCAGCCTTCATGTACTGCAGCCCCAGCATTTT
TRBJ1-4 once TRBV7-9 TRBD1 CASSSAGGYNEKLFF TGTGCCAGCAGCTCCGCAGGGGGCTATAATGAAAAACTGTTTTTT
TRBJ1-1 NA TRBV18 NA CASSPLSDEAFF TGTGCCAGCTCACCACTCTCTGATGAAGCTTTCTTT
TRBJ1-6 NA TRBV3-1/TRBV3-2 TRBD1 CASSQGSLTGANNSPLHF TGTGCCAGCAGCCAAGGATCGTTGACAGGGGCTAATAATTCACCCCTCCACTTT
TRBJ1-1 NA TRBV6-2/TRBV6-3 NA CASSLPGQNTEAFF TGTGCCAGCAGTCTACCGGGACAGAACACTGAAGCTTTCTTT
TRBJ1-2 NA TRBV28 NA CASSFTGSSYTF TGTGCCAGCAGTTTTACAGGGTCGAGCTACACCTTC
TRBJ1-6 NA TRBV3-1/TRBV3-2 TRBD1 CASRPGTGTTGYNSPLHF TGTGCCAGCAGACCAGGGACAGGGACGACAGGCTATAATTCACCCCTCCACTTT
TRBJ1-5 NA TRBV5-4 NA CASSFHDQPQHF TGTGCCAGCAGCTTTCATGATCAGCCCCAGCATTTT
TRBJ1-1 NA TRBV9 NA CASSSADSRTEAFF TGTGCCAGCAGCTCAGCGGACAGTCGGACTGAAGCTTTCTTT
TRBJ1-2 few TRBV30 NA CAWSSAGLYGYTF TGTGCCTGGAGTTCAGCGGGACTTTATGGCTACACCTTC
TRBJ1-3 NA TRBV5-1 NA CASRAVISSGNTIYF TGCGCCAGCAGGGCGGTAATCTCCTCTGGAAACACCATATATTTT
TRBJ2-7 NA TRBV27 TRBD1 CASSLSTGTADSYEQYF TGTGCCAGCAGTTTATCGACCGGGACAGCCGATTCCTACGAGCAGTACTTC
TRBJ1-2 once TRBV7-2 NA CASSLAVNNYGYTF TGTGCCAGCAGCTTAGCTGTCAACAACTATGGCTACACCTTC
TRBJ2-7 NA TRBV28 NA CASIGTVSYEQYF TGTGCCAGCATCGGGACGGTCTCCTACGAGCAGTACTTC
TRBJ1-2 NA TRBV5-1 NA CASSLAGYGYTF TGCGCCAGCAGCTTAGCAGGATATGGCTACACCTTC
TRBJ1-6 NA TRBV30 NA CAWSKGGSPLHF TGTGCCTGGAGTAAGGGAGGGTCACCCCTCCACTTT
TRBJ2-3 NA TRBV24-1 NA CATSEPNTDTQYF TGTGCCACCAGTGAACCAAACACAGATACGCAGTATTTT
TRBJ1-3 NA TRBV7-9 NA CASSYEGGGDTIYF TGTGCCAGCAGTTACGAGGGCGGCGGAGACACCATATATTTT
TRBJ2-7 NA TRBV28 TRBD2 CASSREREGREQYF TGTGCCAGCAGTCGAGAGCGGGAGGGCCGCGAGCAGTACTTC
TRBJ1-6 NA TRBV6-5 NA CASSYRPQGKWSPLHF TGTGCCAGCAGTTATCGTCCACAAGGGAAATGGTCACCCCTCCACTTT
TRBJ1-4 NA TRBV4-2 NA CASSQDWLPTNEKLFF TGTGCCAGCAGCCAAGACTGGCTCCCAACTAATGAAAAACTGTTTTTT
TRBJ1-1 NA TRBV7-9 TRBD1 CASSYTGDTEAFF TGTGCCAGCAGCTACACAGGGGATACTGAAGCTTTCTTT
TRBJ2-3 NA TRBV5-1 TRBD2 CASMEAGTTDTQYF TGCGCCAGCATGGAAGCGGGGACCACAGATACGCAGTATTTT
TRBJ1-4 NA TRBV18 NA CASQQSRSRRANEKLFF TGTGCCAGCCAACAAAGCAGGTCCCGAAGGGCTAATGAAAAACTGTTTTTT